The 8 T cell receptor beta chains below were found in one sample sequenced in a study of Graves' ophthalmopathy and Graves' hyperthyroidism. Beta-chain TCR CDR3 regions were amplified from RNA transcripts. The authors performed first-round RT-PCR with HTBI primers and then a second-round multiplex PCR. MiXCR, run by TCRdb on the multiplex PCR reads, gives a single entry per CDR3 protein. The sample has 740,000 or so distinct CDR3 sequences, roughly 40% seen once. The sample was peripheral blood. Receptors were obtained from an adult man with Graves' ophthalmopathy.

The chain employs TRBV5-5 and TRBJ1-2; no clear D gene. The CDR3 runs to 13 residues. CDR1 and CDR2 (germline): SGHKS, YYEKEE (reference sequence). V lost 0 bases and J lost 7, with 10 bases in between. For the CDR3, the DNA is TGTGCCAGCAGCTTGGTGCCGGAGGGTGGCTACACCTTC. This translates into CASSLVPEGGYTF. Variable domain in full (rest from reference TRBV5-5 and TRBJ1-2): DAGVTQSPTHLIKTRGQQVTLRCSPISGHKSVSWYQQVLGQGPQFIFQYYEKEERGRGNFPDRFSARQFPNYSSELNVNALLLGDSALYLCASSLVPEGGYTFGSGTRLTVV.

V usage is TRBV2 and J usage is TRBJ1-5, with TRBD1 matching 10 bases. In germline, CDR1 is SNHLY, CDR2 FYNNEI. CDR3 length: 14 amino acids. The V and J ends lost 7 bases and 5 bases, in that order; junction bases with no gene match: 5. The CDR3 is CASTPGTGDQPQHF. Written as DNA, the CDR3 is TGTGCCAGCACTCCAGGGACAGGGGATCAGCCCCAGCATTTT.

This clonotype was counted ten times or more. The chain employs TRBV12-3 or TRBV12-4 and TRBJ2-2; possibly TRBD2 for D (7 bases). The germline V and J ends were trimmed by 5 bases and 4 bases, with 11 bases remaining between them. The CDR3 length is 14 residues. The CDR3 DNA sequence: TGTGCCAGCAGTAGGGGGGGAGGCACCGGGGAGCTGTTTTTT. Encoded protein: CASSRGGGTGELFF.

The chain carries TRBV9 and TRBJ2-7; 7 nucleotides line up with TRBD1. The CDR3 has 16 residues. Germline CDR1 reads SGDLS; CDR2 reads YYNGEE. Trimming at V came to 4 bases and at J to 2 bases, leaving 12 bases not matched to a gene. CDR3 residues: CASSPSLGQRAYEQYF. CDR3 in DNA: TGTGCCAGCAGCCCCAGCCTGGGACAGCGAGCCTACGAGCAGTACTTC.

V and J are TRBV24-1 and TRBJ2-1; the match to TRBD1 covers 8 bases. The DNA end is a closer match to TRBJ2-7, so the J assignment may be wrong. The CDR3 extends over 16 amino acids. CDR1 and CDR2 (germline): KGHDR, SFDVKD. This CDR3 reads CATSDRLQGAWYEQYF. The DNA for the CDR3 is TGTGCCACCAGTGACCGTCTCCAGGGGGCGTGGTACGAGCAGTACTTC.

This clonotype was picked up many times. The chain employs TRBV15 and TRBJ1-5; D unclear. The germline gives CDR1 LNHNV, CDR2 YYDKDF (reference sequence). The CDR3 contains 14 residues. Trimming pared 0 bases from V and 5 bases from J, leaving 8 bases between. The DNA of the CDR3 is TGTGCCACCAGCAGAGATCTTAGACATCAGCCCCAGCATTTT. Translated: CATSRDLRHQPQHF.

This clonotype has more than one count but fewer than ten. This chain links TRBV11-2 with TRBJ2-7; D ambiguous. Germline V gene sequence: CDR1 SGHAT, CDR2 FQNNGV. The CDR3 has 17 amino acids. V was cut by 5 bases and J by 0 bases, with 20 bases left in between. The CDR3 region is CASSQDASSLSSYEQYF. The CDR3 nucleotides read TGTGCCAGCAGCCAAGACGCTTCTAGTTTAAGCTCCTACGAGCAGTACTTC.

The gene calls are TRBV2 and TRBJ2-7; 8 nucleotides match TRBD2. The J call may be in error: the DNA end matches TRBJ2-1 better. The CDR3 consists of 13 residues. Germline CDR1 is SNHLY and CDR2 is FYNNEI. The CDR3: CASSGGTRYEQFF. Written as DNA, the CDR3 is TGTGCCAGCAGTGGCGGGACTAGATATGAGCAGTTCTTC.